The 22 T cell receptor beta chains in this list originate from one sample, sequenced in a study of blood T cell repertoires in COVID-19. Here immunoSEQ multiplex PCR was the method, and the copy in TCRdb shows in-frame clones only, minus some. Altogether roughly 380,000 clones are present, 75% to 90% being singletons, with the ten largest covering 3.5% to 4%. Input material: peripheral blood. The receptors stem from a woman between 18 and 30 years old with acute or convalescent COVID-19.

The chain uses TRBV2 and TRBJ1-5, with 7 bases matching TRBD1. The CDR3 has 14 amino acids. J lost 7 bases, V lost 10 bases, and 13 bases had no gene match. Germline lookup yields CDR1 SNHLY and CDR2 FYNNEI. The CDR3 DNA follows: TGTGCCACCTCCACCATGACAGGGACCCAGCCCCAGCATTTT. Encoded protein: CATSTMTGTQPQHF.

In this sample, this clone turned up once. The V call is TRBV5-6, the J call TRBJ2-5; D possibly corresponds to TRBD1 (6 bases). CDR3 length: 13 amino acids. Germline lookup yields CDR1 SGHDT and CDR2 YYEEEE. The germline V and J ends were trimmed by 4 bases and 4 bases, with 11 bases remaining between them. DNA of the CDR3: TGTGCCAGCAGCGTGGGGGCCCTAGAGACCCAGTACTTC. Protein product: CASSVGALETQYF.

V is TRBV19 and J is TRBJ1-2, with a possible D match to TRBD1 (5 bases). The CDR3 totals 13 residues. V was pared by 5 bases and J by 10 bases, with 17 bases between. Germline values: CDR1 LNHDA, CDR2 SQIVND (reference sequence). The DNA for the CDR3 is TGTGCCAGTAGTCCGCCGGGACTGAGGTTCTACACCTTC. Encoded protein: CASSPPGLRFYTF.

V is TRBV2 and J is TRBJ2-7; 10 positions agree with TRBD2. Germline CDR1 reads SNHLY; CDR2 reads FYNNEI. Trimming removed 8 bases from V and 2 bases from J; junction bases left unmatched: 6. This CDR3 comprises 14 residues. CDR3 in amino acids: CASAAGTSAYEQYF. CDR3 DNA: TGTGCCAGCGCGGCCGGGACTAGCGCCTACGAGCAGTACTTC. Based on the CDR3 plus reference TRBV2 and TRBJ2-7, the full variable domain is EPEVTQTPSHQVTQMGQEVILRCVPISNHLYFYWYRQILGQKVEFLVSFYNNEISEKSEIFDDQFSVERPDGSNFTLKIRSTKLEDSAMYFCASAAGTSAYEQYFGPGTRLTVT.

The chain couples TRBV2 to TRBJ1-1; D might be TRBD1 (5 bases). Germline-derived CDR1 and CDR2 are SNHLY and FYNNEI. The CDR3 has 13 residues. Trimming took off 11 bases at V and 4 bases at J, with 17 bases between the two ends. The CDR3 spells CARGRGEGTEAFF. As DNA, the CDR3 is TGTGCCCGGGGGAGGGGAGAGGGCACTGAAGCTTTCTTT.

This sequence joins TRBV6-6 and TRBJ2-2; 8 nucleotides match TRBD2. CDR1 MNHNY and CDR2 SVGAGI come from the germline V gene (reference sequence). The CDR3 totals 14 residues. V shed 6 bases, J shed 4 bases, and the junction held 4 bases outside the gene matches. The CDR3 loop reads CASRATSGTGELFF. CDR3 nucleotides: TGTGCCAGCAGAGCAACTAGCGGCACCGGGGAGCTGTTTTTT.

The CDR3 coding sequence is TGCGCCAGCAGGAATCTAGCGGGGGACTACGAGCAGTACTTC. It yields the protein CASRNLAGDYEQYF. This chain connects TRBV5-1 to TRBJ2-7; 10 positions match TRBD2. V gave up 5 bases and J gave up 3 bases; unmatched junction bases: 5. The CDR3 is 14 residues long. From germline, CDR1 is SGHRS and CDR2 YFSETQ. Looking up the rest from reference TRBV5-1 and TRBJ2-7 gives the full variable domain: KAGVTQTPRYLIKTRGQQVTLSCSPISGHRSVSWYQQTPGQGLQFLFEYFSETQRNKGNFPGRFSGRQFSNSRSEMNVSTLELGDSALYLCASRNLAGDYEQYFGPGTRLTVT.

This clone occurred once. This chain joins TRBV29-1 and TRBJ1-2, with a tentative D call TRBD1 (5 bases). The germline gives CDR1 SQVTM, CDR2 ANQGSEA. Trimming removed 1 base from V and 6 bases from J, with 18 bases in between. The CDR3 totals 15 residues. CDR3 sequence reads: CSVEGVQGSLDGYTF. The CDR3 DNA reads as TGCAGCGTTGAAGGTGTTCAGGGATCCCTCGATGGCTACACCTTC.

This clone has only a few counts. The gene calls are TRBV19 and TRBJ2-2, with a weak D call TRBD2 (5 bases). Trimming stripped 3 bases from V and 6 bases from J, with 8 bases between. Germline-derived CDR1 and CDR2 are LNHDA and SQIVND (reference sequence). The CDR3 sequence is 13 residues long. The CDR3 reads CASSIARAGELFF. CDR3 DNA sequence: TGTGCCAGTAGTATTGCGAGGGCCGGGGAGCTGTTTTTT.

V gene TRBV12-3 or TRBV12-4 combines with J gene TRBJ2-2; 7 positions match TRBD2. The ends lost 8 bases at V and 1 base at J; junction bases unmatched: 1. CDR3 length: 13 residues. CDR3 in DNA: TGTGCCAGCGGGGGGGGGAACACCGGGGAGCTGTTTTTT. Encoded protein: CASGGGNTGELFF.

The rearrangement uses TRBV2 and TRBJ2-1; 12 bases are shared with TRBD2. Trimming cost V 6 bases and J 8 bases; bases outside gene matches: 14. Looked up from germline, CDR1 is SNHLY and CDR2 is FYNNEI. The CDR3 is 17 amino acids. DNA of the CDR3: TGTGCCAGCAGGAGGGGGATCCTAGCGGGAGGGACGGATGAGCAGTTCTTC. It encodes CASRRGILAGGTDEQFF.

The chain uses TRBV2 and TRBJ2-7, with D possibly matching TRBD1 (5 bases). CDR1 is SNHLY and CDR2 is FYNNEI in the germline V gene. Trimming took 7 bases from V and 2 from J, leaving 12 bases between them. This CDR3 is built from 13 residues. The CDR3 sequence: CASTQGFTYEQYF. In DNA, the CDR3 is TGTGCCAGCACCCAGGGATTCACCTACGAGCAGTACTTC.

The rearrangement joins TRBV5-4 to TRBJ2-5; 14 bases are shared with TRBD2. This CDR3 comprises 16 residues. With 4 bases clipped from V and 2 bases from J, the junction kept 4 bases outside the gene matches. CDR1 and CDR2 from the germline V gene are SGHNT and YYREEE (reference sequence). This CDR3 reads CASSPRLAGGQETQYF. DNA for the CDR3: TGTGCCAGCAGCCCACGACTAGCGGGGGGGCAAGAGACCCAGTACTTC. Variable domain in full (rest from reference TRBV5-4 and TRBJ2-5): ETGVTQSPTHLIKTRGQQVTLRCSSQSGHNTVSWYQQALGQGPQFIFQYYREEENGRGNFPPRFSGLQFPNYSSELNVNALELDDSALYLCASSPRLAGGQETQYFGPGTRLLVL.

Written as DNA, the CDR3 is TGTGCCAGCAGCGTAGAGTCGGGGGACTCCAGCTCCTACAATGAGCAGTTCTTC. Amino acids: CASSVESGDSSSYNEQFF. This rearrangement joins TRBV9 to TRBJ2-1; maybe TRBD2 (6 bases). This CDR3 has 18 residues. V shed 0 bases and J shed 0 bases, with 16 bases lying between them. The germline V gene encodes CDR1 SGDLS and CDR2 YYNGEE.

The chain combines TRBV9 with TRBJ2-6; D is uncertain. V was clipped by 1 base and J by 2 bases, with 16 bases between them. The germline gives CDR1 SGDLS, CDR2 YYNGEE. CDR3 length: 18 residues. The CDR3 sequence: CASSVWAVARTGANVLTF. CDR3 nucleotides: TGTGCCAGCAGCGTATGGGCAGTTGCCCGAACTGGGGCCAACGTCCTGACTTTC.

V is TRBV6-5 and J is TRBJ2-7; TRBD1 might be the D (6 bases). V dropped 5 bases and J dropped 0 bases, with 11 bases sitting between them. Germline V CDR1 and CDR2: MNHEY, SVGAGI. CDR3 length: 14 amino acids. The CDR3, as DNA: TGTGCCAGCAGTAACCCGGGACACTCCTACGAGCAGTACTTC. Its translation is CASSNPGHSYEQYF.

The rearrangement joins TRBV5-4 to TRBJ2-7; TRBD2 matches 7 bases. Trimming at V came to 4 bases and at J to 12 bases, leaving 16 bases not matched to a gene. From germline, CDR1 is SGHNT and CDR2 YYREEE (reference sequence). CDR3 length equals 14 residues. In DNA form, the CDR3 reads TGTGCCAGCAGCCCCACCGGGGGACTACAAACTACGTACTTC. Its translation is CASSPTGGLQTTYF.

This chain uses TRBV23-1 with TRBJ2-5; TRBD2 matches at 7 bases. TRBV23-1 is an ORF for which the function is uncertain. The CDR3 consists of 18 residues. V shed 0 bases and J 2 bases; nucleotides not matched to a gene: 12. CDR3 bases: TGCGCCAGCAGTCAATCGAGGGAGGGCAGGGAGGCACAAGAGACCCAGTACTTC. Amino acid sequence: CASSQSREGREAQETQYF.

The sample holds a few counts of this clone. The chain has TRBV27 and TRBJ2-1, with 15 bases that match TRBD2. Trimming at V came to 3 bases and at J to 0 bases, leaving 9 bases not matched to a gene. The germline gives CDR1 MNHEY, CDR2 SMNVEV (reference sequence). The CDR3 runs 20 residues. CDR3 bases: TGTGCCAGCAGTTTCCCGACGGGACTAGCGGGAGGTAGCTCCTACAATGAGCAGTTCTTC. Translation gives CASSFPTGLAGGSSYNEQFF.

This chain joins TRBV5-6 and TRBJ1-1; no clear D gene. Germline V gives CDR1 SGHDT, CDR2 YYEEEE. The length of the CDR3 is 14 residues. Trimming shortened V by 1 base and J by 3 bases, and 10 bases separated the two germline ends. CDR3 loop: CASSLRGLYTEAFF. The CDR3 DNA reads as TGTGCCAGCAGCTTGCGTGGGCTATACACTGAAGCTTTCTTT.

CDR3 bases: TGTGCCAGCAGCTCTGGACAGAGGTACGAGCAGTACTTC. Its translation: CASSSGQRYEQYF. The chain joins TRBV11-2 to TRBJ2-7, with TRBD1 as a possible D gene (6 bases). Trimming removed 4 bases at V and 4 bases at J, with 11 bases between. In germline, CDR1 is SGHAT, CDR2 FQNNGV. This CDR3 spans 13 amino acids.

V is TRBV2 and J is TRBJ2-2; TRBD1 aligns across 8 bases. The CDR3 is made up of 18 amino acids. In germline, CDR1 is SNHLY, CDR2 FYNNEI. V shed 0 bases, J shed 7 bases, and the junction held 13 bases outside the gene matches. The CDR3: CASSEAQGALRGGGELFF. CDR3 nucleotide sequence: TGTGCCAGCAGTGAAGCGCAGGGGGCCTTAAGGGGTGGCGGGGAGCTGTTTTTT. The entire variable domain, with the rest obtained from reference TRBV2 and TRBJ2-2, is as follows: EPEVTQTPSHQVTQMGQEVILRCVPISNHLYFYWYRQILGQKVEFLVSFYNNEISEKSEIFDDQFSVERPDGSNFTLKIRSTKLEDSAMYFCASSEAQGALRGGGELFFGEGSRLTVL.